These T cell receptor beta chains were read from a single sample in a study of blood T cell repertoires in COVID-19. Produced via immunoSEQ multiplex PCR; TCRdb's table is partial and in-frame only. The sample yields a few hundred thousand clones, around 86% seen once. Sequencing was done on a sample of PBMCs or T cells enriched from blood (not recorded which). These receptors were taken from a woman aged 18-35 years who had recovered from COVID-19. CDR3s include the opening cysteine and the closing phenylalanine or tryptophan. A D gene is named only where the DNA matches it firmly. The size field is filled for only some rows; it gives once, few, many or a size class.

CDR3,DNA,D,size,V,J
CATSAVAGGGGGTQYF,TGTGCCACCAGTGCCGTGGCGGGGGGCGGTGGCGGTACGCAGTATTTT,TRBD2,-,TRBV24-1,TRBJ2-3
CASLSRATENTEAFF,TGTGCCAGCCTCTCGAGGGCAACAGAGAACACTGAAGCTTTCTTT,-,-,TRBV28,TRBJ1-1
CASSHEAGVNDEQYF,TGTGCCAGCAGCCACGAGGCGGGAGTTAACGACGAGCAGTACTTC,TRBD2,-,TRBV3-1/TRBV3-2,TRBJ2-7
CASSPRGDANTGELFF,TGTGCCAGCAGCCCCCGCGGGGACGCGAACACCGGGGAGCTGTTTTTT,-,-,TRBV9,TRBJ2-2
CASRYTGTYEQYF,TGTGCCAGCAGGTATACAGGGACCTACGAGCAGTACTTC,-,-,TRBV5-8,TRBJ2-7
CASSLGLDNSPLHF,TGCGCCAGCAGCTTGGGACTAGATAATTCACCCCTCCACTTT,-,-,TRBV5-1,TRBJ1-6
CASSPLTGSYEQYF,TGTGCCAGCAGTCCTTTGACGGGCTCCTACGAGCAGTACTTC,-,-,TRBV28,TRBJ2-7
CASSPWTGSGNTIYF,TGCGCCAGCAGCCCCTGGACAGGGTCCGGTAACACCATATATTTT,TRBD1,-,TRBV4-1,TRBJ1-3
CASSLGDRDYGYTF,TGTGCCAGCAGCTTGGGTGACAGGGACTATGGCTACACCTTC,TRBD1,-,TRBV5-6,TRBJ1-2
CASSQEGLAGSYNEQFF,TGTGCCAGCAGCCAAGAGGGACTAGCGGGCTCCTACAATGAGCAGTTCTTC,TRBD2,-,TRBV3-1/TRBV3-2,TRBJ2-1
CASSQDQLRTDTQYF,TGCGCCAGCAGCCAAGATCAACTCCGCACAGATACGCAGTATTTT,-,few,TRBV4-1,TRBJ2-3
CASSEGDSYEQYF,TGTGCCAGCAGCGAGGGGGACAGCTACGAGCAGTACTTC,TRBD1,-,TRBV2,TRBJ2-7
CAWSAGLGARGNTIYF,TGTGCCTGGAGTGCGGGTTTGGGGGCGAGGGGAAACACCATATATTTT,-,-,TRBV30,TRBJ1-3
CASSSPPLYEQYF,TGTGCCAGCAGCTCCCCCCCTCTCTACGAGCAGTACTTC,-,-,TRBV6-5,TRBJ2-7
CASDGTAALETQYF,TGTGCCAGCGACGGGACAGCGGCTTTGGAGACCCAGTACTTC,TRBD1,-,TRBV7-9,TRBJ2-5
CASSLVIAGGLDTQYF,TGTGCCAGCAGCTTAGTGATAGCGGGGGGGCTGGATACGCAGTATTTT,TRBD2,-,TRBV7-9,TRBJ2-3
CASGLSQGQSNEKLFF,TGTGCTAGTGGTTTGTCACAGGGCCAATCTAATGAAAAACTGTTTTTT,-,-,TRBV12-5,TRBJ1-4
CASTTDRQNTEAFF,TGTGCCAGTACCACGGACAGACAGAACACTGAAGCTTTCTTT,-,-,TRBV19,TRBJ1-1
CASSFPLSSYEQYF,TGTGCCAGCAGTTTCCCCCTCAGCTCCTACGAGCAGTACTTC,-,-,TRBV28,TRBJ2-7
CASSQIPGTGTQPQHF,TGCGCCAGCAGCCAAATCCCCGGGACAGGGACTCAGCCCCAGCATTTT,TRBD1,-,TRBV4-1,TRBJ1-5
CASSFWTSGSYEQYF,TGTGCCAGCAGCTTTTGGACTAGCGGGTCCTACGAGCAGTACTTC,TRBD2,-,TRBV11-2,TRBJ2-7
CASRGTGNQPQHF,TGTGCCAGCAGAGGGACAGGGAATCAGCCCCAGCATTTT,TRBD1,-,TRBV12-3/TRBV12-4,TRBJ1-5
CASSYRVIDTQYF,TGTGCCAGCAGTTACAGGGTCATAGATACGCAGTATTTT,-,-,TRBV27,TRBJ2-3
CASSYYDREGAFF,TGTGCCAGCAGTTACTACGACAGGGAAGGAGCTTTCTTT,TRBD1,-,TRBV6-5,TRBJ1-1
CASSQTRNTEAFF,TGTGCCAGCAGCCAAACTCGGAACACTGAAGCTTTCTTT,-,-,TRBV3-1/TRBV3-2,TRBJ1-1
CATGLYGYTF,TGTGCCACCGGACTCTATGGCTACACCTTC,-,-,TRBV24-1,TRBJ1-2
CASSPLAGKAEAFF,TGTGCCAGCTCACCACTCGCGGGGAAGGCTGAAGCTTTCTTT,-,-,TRBV18,TRBJ1-1
CASSLEHRTNTEAFF,TGTGCCAGCAGCTTAGAACACCGAACGAACACTGAAGCTTTCTTT,-,few,TRBV7-9,TRBJ1-1
CASSRTGADTQYF,TGTGCCAGCAGCCGGACAGGTGCAGATACGCAGTATTTT,TRBD1,-,TRBV5-4,TRBJ2-3
CASSQPVQRQSPSYNSPLHF,TGTGCCAGCAGTCAACCCGTTCAGCGGCAGAGCCCATCCTATAATTCACCCCTCCACTTT,-,-,TRBV6-6,TRBJ1-6
CASSSGGQPDTQYF,TGTGCCAGCAGCTCCGGGGGGCAGCCAGATACGCAGTATTTT,-,few,TRBV9,TRBJ2-3
CAWSAGQENSYEQYF,TGTGCCTGGAGTGCGGGACAGGAGAACTCCTACGAGCAGTACTTC,TRBD1,many,TRBV30,TRBJ2-7
CASSDSRGGYNEQFF,TGTGCCAGCAGTGACTCGCGGGGGGGCTACAATGAGCAGTTCTTC,TRBD2,-,TRBV6-4,TRBJ2-1
CASSYSSGGYAEAFF,TGTGCCAGCAGTTACTCATCGGGAGGGTATGCTGAAGCTTTCTTT,-,few,TRBV6-5,TRBJ1-1
CASSPQGRGAGEQFF,TGTGCCAGCAGCCCCCAAGGACGGGGGGCAGGTGAGCAGTTCTTC,-,-,TRBV4-2,TRBJ2-1
CASSAGQGTEAFF,TGCGCCAGCAGCGCGGGACAGGGAACTGAAGCTTTCTTT,TRBD1,-,TRBV5-1,TRBJ1-1
CASSLGSVLRDYEQYF,TGTGCCAGCAGCTTAGGGTCGGTTCTTCGAGACTACGAGCAGTACTTC,-,-,TRBV7-2,TRBJ2-7
CASRETGGWQPQHF,TGTGCCAGCAGGGAGACAGGGGGGTGGCAGCCCCAGCATTTT,TRBD1,-,TRBV2,TRBJ1-5
CATSTPGEEVYTQYF,TGTGCCACCAGTACCCCGGGAGAAGAGGTTTATACGCAGTATTTT,-,-,TRBV24-1,TRBJ2-3
CASSGRGFESPLHF,TGCGCCAGCAGCGGGAGAGGTTTTGAATCACCCCTCCACTTT,-,-,TRBV5-1,TRBJ1-6
CATSRGSHRVGQPQHF,TGTGCCACCAGCAGAGGATCCCACAGGGTAGGTCAGCCCCAGCATTTT,-,few,TRBV15,TRBJ1-5
CASSIRGQQETQYF,TGTGCCAGTAGTATAAGGGGACAGCAAGAGACCCAGTACTTC,TRBD1,-,TRBV19,TRBJ2-5
CASSHPPREGTEAFF,TGTGCCAGCAGCCATCCCCCCAGGGAGGGCACTGAAGCTTTCTTT,-,few,TRBV14,TRBJ1-1
CASSDSTAEAFF,TGTGCCAGCAGTGATAGTACAGCTGAAGCTTTCTTT,-,-,TRBV6-1,TRBJ1-1
CASRRLVTGGSRETQYF,TGCGCCAGTAGGCGTTTAGTGACAGGGGGCTCCAGGGAGACCCAGTACTTC,TRBD1,-,TRBV5-1,TRBJ2-5
CASRADRNSYNEQFF,TGTGCCAGCAGGGCGGACAGGAATTCCTACAATGAGCAGTTCTTC,TRBD1,-,TRBV2,TRBJ2-1
CASSPLDFRGNTIYF,TGTGCCAGCAGTCCCCTTGATTTTCGGGGAAACACCATATATTTT,-,-,TRBV28,TRBJ1-3
CASSILLLVTGGNGANVLTF,TGTGCCAGTAGTATTCTTTTATTGGTGACAGGGGGCAATGGGGCCAACGTCCTGACTTTC,TRBD1,-,TRBV19,TRBJ2-6
CASSLNSGYDTEAFF,TGTGCCAGCAGCCTGAACTCGGGGTACGACACTGAAGCTTTCTTT,-,-,TRBV3-1/TRBV3-2,TRBJ1-1
CASSQHSGTVYNEQFF,TGCGCCAGCAGCCAGCACTCCGGGACAGTATACAATGAGCAGTTCTTC,TRBD1,-,TRBV4-1,TRBJ2-1
CATSEGGTGPTNTGELFF,TGTGCCACCAGTGAGGGGGGGACAGGGCCAACGAACACCGGGGAGCTGTTTTTT,TRBD1,-,TRBV24-1,TRBJ2-2
CASSSPGGAWEKLFF,TGTGCCAGCAGCTCACCAGGGGGCGCATGGGAAAAACTGTTTTTT,TRBD1,-,TRBV5-5,TRBJ1-4
CASSIARGTGGYGELFF,TGTGCCAGTAGTATAGCTCGAGGGACAGGGGGTTACGGGGAGCTGTTTTTT,TRBD1,-,TRBV19,TRBJ2-2
CAWRSLAGREQFF,TGTGCCTGGAGGTCTTTAGCAGGGCGTGAGCAGTTCTTC,-,-,TRBV30,TRBJ2-1
CASSSMGTGGRETQYF,TGCGCCAGCAGCTCCATGGGGACGGGGGGGAGAGAGACCCAGTACTTC,TRBD2,-,TRBV5-1,TRBJ2-5
CASSLGSQAYGYTF,TGCGCCAGCAGCTTGGGCTCCCAGGCCTATGGCTACACCTTC,-,few,TRBV5-1,TRBJ1-2
CASSLMGQGTDTQYF,TGTGCCAGCAGCTTAATGGGACAGGGTACAGATACGCAGTATTTT,TRBD1,-,TRBV7-3,TRBJ2-3